One sample yielded the 24 T cell receptor beta chains listed below, sequenced in a study of cytomegalovirus exposure and HLA in healthy donors. Use of 60 Vbeta and 13 Jbeta primers characterized the PCR. TCRdb's table, derived via immunoSEQ multiplex PCR, lists solely in-frame clones and lacks some. The table shows roughly 90,000 clones, with about four fifths occurring only once. Material: PBMCs. Receptors were obtained from a man aged 30 to 39 in good health and CMV-seronegative.

As concerns this clone: The same CDR3 is also encoded by other DNA sequences in this sample. The chain has TRBV2 and TRBJ1-2; tentatively, D is TRBD1 (5 bases). The CDR3 runs 14 residues. Germline lookup yields CDR1 SNHLY and CDR2 FYNNEI. Deletions cut 0 bases from V and 7 bases from J, with 12 bases between. The CDR3 region is CASSEAAGFSGYTF. In DNA, the CDR3 is TGTGCCAGCAGTGAAGCGGCAGGGTTCTCTGGCTACACCTTC.

This sequence joins TRBV7-9 and TRBJ2-3, with 8 positions matching TRBD2. The length of the CDR3 is 15 residues. Losses at the gene ends were 3 bases for V and 3 bases for J; bases not matched to a gene: 5. Germline V gene data show CDR1 as SEHNR and CDR2 as FQNEAQ (reference sequence). This chain's CDR3 is CASSLGGGRTDTQYF. CDR3 nucleotides: TGTGCCAGCAGCTTGGGGGGCGGGAGGACAGATACGCAGTATTTT. The full variable domain, its missing parts supplied by reference TRBV7-9 and TRBJ2-3, is DTGVSQNPRHKITKRGQNVTFRCDPISEHNRLYWYRQTLGQGPEFLTYFQNEAQLEKSRLLSDRFSAERPKGSFSTLEIQRTEQGDSAMYLCASSLGGGRTDTQYFGPGTRLTVL.

The rearrangement links TRBV7-9 to TRBJ2-7, with 9 bases identical to TRBD1. The CDR3 has 16 amino acids. V shed 1 base and J 2 bases; nucleotides not matched to a gene: 6. Germline CDR1 and CDR2: SEHNR and FQNEAQ (reference sequence). The CDR3 region has the DNA TGTGCCAGCAGCTTAGGTTACCGGGACAGGGCCTACGAGCAGTACTTC. This sequence encodes CASSLGYRDRAYEQYF.

This chain joins TRBV10-1 and TRBJ2-7; D remains ambiguous. This CDR3 is built from 14 residues. The germline V gene has CDR1 WNHNN and CDR2 SYGVQD (reference sequence). The V gene lost 5 bases and the J gene lost 6 bases, with 17 bases spanning the gap. The CDR3 is CASSPDINRGEQYF. The CDR3 DNA sequence: TGCGCCAGCAGTCCCGACATCAATCGTGGCGAGCAGTACTTC.

This clone occurred a few times. The chain is built from TRBV28 and TRBJ2-2, with 8 bases that match TRBD1. The CDR3 contains 17 residues. J lost 2 bases, V lost 7 bases, and 12 bases had no gene match. The germline gives CDR1 MDHEN, CDR2 SYDVKM. The CDR3 loop is CASTTLGTGSNTGELFF. The DNA for the CDR3 is TGTGCCAGCACCACTCTCGGGACAGGATCAAACACCGGGGAGCTGTTTTTT. The whole variable domain, remainder taken from reference TRBV28 and TRBJ2-2, is DVKVTQSSRYLVKRTGEKVFLECVQDMDHENMFWYRQDPGLGLRLIYFSYDVKMKEKGDIPEGYSVSREKKERFSLILESASTNQTSMYLCASTTLGTGSNTGELFFGEGSRLTVL.

V and J are TRBV30 and TRBJ1-1; no reliable D call. Germline CDR1 is GTSNPN and CDR2 is SVGIG (reference sequence). The CDR3 contains 16 residues. Trimming stripped 2 bases from V and 5 bases from J, with 21 bases between. In DNA form, the CDR3 reads TGTGCCTGGAGTCCATCATCATTCTTCGGGAGGACTGAAGCTTTCTTT. This gives the protein CAWSPSSFFGRTEAFF. Full variable domain (outside the CDR3, taken from reference TRBV30 and TRBJ1-1): SQTIHQWPATLVQPVGSPLSLECTVEGTSNPNLYWYRQAAGRGLQLLFYSVGIGQISSEVPQNLSASRPQDRQFILSSKKLLLSDSGFYLCAWSPSSFFGRTEAFFGQGTRLTVV.

The chain uses TRBV28 and TRBJ1-2; 8 bases agree with TRBD1. Unmatched junction bases numbered 8, after V lost 1 base and J lost 7 bases. The germline V gene has CDR1 MDHEN and CDR2 SYDVKM. CDR3 length equals 15 residues. In DNA, the CDR3 is TGTGCCAGCAGTTTATCGGGACAGGCCCCCCCTGGCTACACCTTC. It encodes CASSLSGQAPPGYTF.

J is TRBJ2-3 and V is TRBV5-1, with TRBD1 as a possible D gene (6 bases). Germline lookup yields CDR1 SGHRS and CDR2 YFSETQ. With 0 bases removed from V and 1 base from J, the gap between germline ends came to 12 bases. The CDR3 has 16 amino acids. The CDR3 DNA reads TGCGCCAGCAGCTTGGGAGGGGGTCGCGGCACAGATACGCAGTATTTT. Its translation: CASSLGGGRGTDTQYF. Based on the CDR3 plus reference TRBV5-1 and TRBJ2-3, the full variable domain is KAGVTQTPRYLIKTRGQQVTLSCSPISGHRSVSWYQQTPGQGLQFLFEYFSETQRNKGNFPGRFSGRQFSNSRSEMNVSTLELGDSALYLCASSLGGGRGTDTQYFGPGTRLTVL.

The chain carries TRBV7-9 and TRBJ1-1; D unclear. This CDR3 is built from 14 residues. Germline CDR1 reads SEHNR; CDR2 reads FQNEAQ (reference sequence). V lost 3 bases to trimming and J lost 3 bases, with 11 bases between them. The CDR3 sequence: CASSFFTPDTEAFF. The CDR3 DNA follows: TGTGCCAGCAGCTTTTTCACCCCGGACACTGAAGCTTTCTTT.

The chain carries TRBV4-1 and TRBJ2-3; 12 bases map to TRBD2. The germline gives CDR1 MGHRA, CDR2 YSYEKL. V gave up 0 bases and J gave up 2 bases; unmatched junction bases: 9. CDR3 size: 19 residues. As DNA, the CDR3 is TGCGCCAGCAGCCAAGATTTACTAGCGGGAGGCGGATTCACAGATACGCAGTATTTT. Amino acids: CASSQDLLAGGGFTDTQYF.

The rearrangement joins TRBV19 to TRBJ1-2; possible D gene TRBD1, 5 bases. Trimming removed 8 bases from V and 7 bases from J, with 23 bases in between. The CDR3 has 15 residues. Germline V gene sequence: CDR1 LNHDA, CDR2 SQIVND (reference sequence). CDR3 sequence reads: CASRDRQLRRGGYTF. The CDR3 bases are TGTGCCAGTCGAGACAGACAGCTGAGGAGGGGTGGCTACACCTTC.

This clone appeared a few times. The V and J genes are TRBV19 and TRBJ1-1, with 7 bases lining up with TRBD1. The CDR3 runs 14 residues. Trimming removed 4 bases from V and 1 base from J; junction bases left unmatched: 3. Germline loops: CDR1 LNHDA, CDR2 SQIVND (reference sequence). As DNA, the CDR3 is TGTGCCAGTAGTAACAGGGGTTCGAACACTGAAGCTTTCTTT. This sequence encodes CASSNRGSNTEAFF.

The CDR3: CASSPIHPSYEQYF. Here the CDR3 DNA reads TGTGCCAGTAGTCCAATACACCCCTCCTACGAGCAGTACTTC. This sequence joins TRBV19 and TRBJ2-7; no firm D call. Germline V gene sequence: CDR1 LNHDA, CDR2 SQIVND (reference sequence). Trimming removed 5 bases at V and 0 bases at J, with 11 bases between. This CDR3 contains 14 residues.

The rearrangement uses TRBV5-5 and TRBJ1-2, with 7 bases aligning to TRBD1. V dropped 2 bases and J dropped 4; count of bases not matched to a gene: 8. The CDR3 runs 15 residues. CDR1 and CDR2 (germline): SGHKS, YYEKEE (reference sequence). The CDR3 protein is CASSLTGDPIYGYTF. CDR3 DNA sequence: TGTGCCAGCAGCTTAACAGGGGACCCAATCTATGGCTACACCTTC.

This clone was seen repeatedly, ten times or more. The chain links TRBV11-2 to TRBJ2-1, with a tentative D call TRBD2 (5 bases). This CDR3 is built from 14 residues. Between the trimmed V and J ends, which lost 1 base and 4 bases, there was a span of 8 bases. Germline V CDR1 and CDR2: SGHAT, FQNNGV. The CDR3 nucleotides are TGTGCCAGCAGCTTAGGAACGGGATACAATGAGCAGTTCTTC. Amino acid sequence: CASSLGTGYNEQFF. The full variable domain, completed using reference TRBV11-2 and TRBJ2-1, is EAGVAQSPRYKIIEKRQSVAFWCNPISGHATLYWYQQILGQGPKLLIQFQNNGVVDDSQLPKDRFSAERLKGVDSTLKIQPAKLEDSAVYLCASSLGTGYNEQFFGPGTRLTVL.

The J gene is TRBJ1-2, the V gene TRBV28; 9 bases map to TRBD1. V lost 5 bases to trimming and J lost 9 bases; unmatched junction nucleotides: 19. This CDR3 spans 17 amino acids. CDR1 is MDHEN and CDR2 is SYDVKM in the germline V gene. CDR3: CASSPNLGDREDYSYTF. DNA for the CDR3: TGTGCCAGCAGTCCCAACCTAGGGGACAGGGAGGATTATAGCTACACCTTC.

V usage is TRBV10-3 and J usage is TRBJ1-4; 8 bases are shared with TRBD1. From germline, CDR1 is ENHRY and CDR2 SYGVKD. CDR3 length: 12 residues. The trim removed 10 bases at V and 7 bases at J, leaving 5 bases unmatched. The CDR3 reads CATRTGSEKLFF. The DNA of the CDR3 is TGTGCCACCCGGACAGGGAGTGAAAAACTGTTTTTT.

This clone occurred a few times. The chain couples TRBV6-5 to TRBJ1-3; no clear D. This CDR3 contains 14 residues. V was shortened by 5 bases and J by 0 bases, with 8 bases between the two germline ends. The germline CDR1 and CDR2 sequences are MNHEY and SVGAGI. CDR3 in DNA: TGTGCCAGCAGTATCACGGTCTCTGGAAACACCATATATTTT. Translation gives CASSITVSGNTIYF.

The CDR3 loop reads CASSPRLYEQYF. CDR3 sequence (DNA): TGTGCCAGCAGTCCGCGGCTCTACGAGCAGTACTTC. This chain links TRBV27 with TRBJ2-7; no definite D call. The length of the CDR3 is 12 residues. Trimming stripped 5 bases from V and 3 bases from J, with 8 bases between. Per germline, CDR1 MNHEY and CDR2 SMNVEV (reference sequence).

The gene calls are TRBV6-5 and TRBJ2-7, with 9 bases identical to TRBD1. Unmatched junction bases numbered 7, after V lost 0 bases and J lost 4 bases. The germline V gene has CDR1 MNHEY and CDR2 SVGAGI. This CDR3 has 16 amino acids. The CDR3 here is CASSYSGTGNRYEQYF. In DNA, the CDR3 is TGTGCCAGCAGTTACTCAGGGACAGGGAATCGGTACGAGCAGTACTTC.

V and J are TRBV7-3 and TRBJ2-3, with D uncertain. The V and J ends lost 6 bases and 3 bases respectively, with 7 bases between them. The CDR3 runs to 12 residues. Germline CDR1 reads SGHTA; CDR2 reads FQGTGA. CDR3 loop: CASSPGTDTQYF. CDR3 sequence (DNA): TGTGCCAGCAGTCCCGGGACAGATACGCAGTATTTT.

This clone was recorded only once. V usage is TRBV2 and J usage is TRBJ2-2; D possibly corresponds to TRBD2 (6 bases). Trimming pared 3 bases from V and 0 bases from J, leaving 11 bases between. CDR3 length: 16 amino acids. Germline CDR1 reads SNHLY; CDR2 reads FYNNEI. The CDR3 DNA reads TGTGCCAGCAGTGATGGAGGGACCTCGAACACCGGGGAGCTGTTTTTT. It codes for CASSDGGTSNTGELFF.

The chain joins TRBV9 to TRBJ2-2, with 11 bases fitting TRBD2. CDR1 and CDR2 (germline): SGDLS, YYNGEE. The CDR3 totals 17 residues. V dropped 3 bases and J dropped 2; count of bases not matched to a gene: 6. Here the CDR3 DNA reads TGTGCCAGCAGCGCTCTACTAGCGGGAGCCAACACCGGGGAGCTGTTTTTT. It yields the protein CASSALLAGANTGELFF.

This sequence joins TRBV7-2 and TRBJ1-5; no definite D call. The CDR3 has 14 amino acids. Between the trimmed V and J ends, which lost 1 base and 6 bases, there was a span of 10 bases. Germline CDR1 reads SGHTA; CDR2 reads FQGNSA. CDR3 residues: CASSLVGFAQPQHF. The CDR3 nucleotides read TGTGCCAGCAGCTTAGTCGGGTTTGCTCAGCCCCAGCATTTT.